This is a list of T cell receptor beta chains from one sample in a study of Ad26.COV2.S vaccination and SARS-CoV-2 variants. TCRdb's copy holds only in-frame clones and misses some; the assay was immunoSEQ multiplex PCR. The table records a few hundred thousand clones, around 90% of them present only once. The sample in question was peripheral blood, obtained in a trial of Ad26.COV2.S vaccine versus placebo. All receptors derive from a person aged 18-65 years who received the Ad26.COV2.S COVID-19 vaccine or a placebo. CDR3s include the opening cysteine and the closing phenylalanine or tryptophan. Fields, in order: V gene, J gene, D gene, clone size, CDR3 DNA, CDR3 protein. The D gene is left open where the match is weak. Size tells how often a clone was seen (once, few, many) or the class of an expanded clone, and some rows leave it out.

>TRBV11-2|TRBJ2-1|NA|NA
TGTGCCAGCAGCTTAGGTGCGGAGAACTACAATGAGCAGTTCTTC
CASSLGAENYNEQFF
>TRBV7-6|TRBJ1-2|NA|NA
TGTGCCAGCAGCATCTCCCCGGGACAAGGGACCTCTAACTATGGCTACACCTTC
CASSISPGQGTSNYGYTF
>TRBV13|TRBJ1-2|TRBD1|NA
TGTGCCAGCAGTCGCACCGGGACAGCGAATAACTATGGCTACACCTTC
CASSRTGTANNYGYTF
>TRBV28|TRBJ1-1|TRBD1|NA
TGTGCCAGCAGTCCTGGACAGGGGGCTGGCACTGAAGCTTTCTTT
CASSPGQGAGTEAFF
>TRBV9|TRBJ2-3|TRBD2|NA
TGTGCCAGCAGCGGCGAGGGTCGGACTAGCGGGAGTAGTAACACAGATACGCAGTATTTT
CASSGEGRTSGSSNTDTQYF
>TRBV7-2|TRBJ2-7|TRBD2|NA
TGTGCCAGCAGCCGTCTGCGGGAGGACTACGAGCAGTACTTC
CASSRLREDYEQYF
>TRBV28|TRBJ2-1|TRBD2|NA
TGTGCCAGCAGCCCTCGACTAGCGGGAGTGTCCTACAATGAGCAGTTCTTC
CASSPRLAGVSYNEQFF
>TRBV5-4|TRBJ2-3|TRBD1|NA
TGTGCCAGCAGCCCAAGGACAGGTCTCAGCACAGATACGCAGTATTTT
CASSPRTGLSTDTQYF
>TRBV12-3/TRBV12-4|TRBJ1-2|NA|NA
TGTGCCAGCAGTTTAGACAGGGACTATGGCTACACCTTC
CASSLDRDYGYTF
>TRBV4-3|TRBJ1-5|NA|NA
TGCGCCAGCAGCCCGGGGACACAAGTTAGCAATCAGCCCCAGCATTTT
CASSPGTQVSNQPQHF
>TRBV7-9|TRBJ1-2|NA|NA
TGTGCCAGCAGCAAGGGCGGCAGCAACTATGGCTACACCTTC
CASSKGGSNYGYTF
>TRBV4-1|TRBJ2-1|NA|NA
TGCGCCAGCAGCCAAGGACAGGGCGGGAGCTCCTACAATGAGCAGTTCTTC
CASSQGQGGSSYNEQFF
>TRBV6-5|TRBJ1-4|TRBD1|NA
TGTGCCAGCAGTTACTCCCGACAGGGTCGAGAAAAACTGTTTTTT
CASSYSRQGREKLFF
>TRBV14|TRBJ1-1|NA|NA
TGTGCCAGCAGCGCATCAGGGTCCACTGAAGCTTTCTTT
CASSASGSTEAFF
>TRBV11-2|TRBJ1-1|NA|NA
TGTGCCAGCAGCCACACATTAGAAGCTTTCTTT
CASSHTLEAFF
>TRBV28|TRBJ2-7|TRBD1|NA
TGTGCCAGCAGCCGGGACAGGGGGGACTACGAGCAGTACTTC
CASSRDRGDYEQYF
>TRBV5-1|TRBJ2-7|TRBD2|NA
TGCGCCAGCAGCTGGCAACTAGCGGGAGGCTACGAGCAGTACTTC
CASSWQLAGGYEQYF
>TRBV6-1|TRBJ2-1|NA|once
TGTGCCAGCAGTGAGAGGGACGAGCAGTTCTTC
CASSERDEQFF
>TRBV6-5|TRBJ1-5|NA|once
TGTGCCAGCAGTCAATATAGCAATCAGCCCCAGCATTTT
CASSQYSNQPQHF